This is a list of T cell receptor beta chains from one sample in a study of cytomegalovirus exposure and HLA in healthy donors. Produced via immunoSEQ multiplex PCR; TCRdb's table is partial and in-frame only. The table lists about 94,000 clones, approximately 7.7% of them singletons, with roughly 2% in the top ten. Sequenced sample: PBMCs. The receptors originated from a middle-aged man in good health and CMV-seronegative. The CDR3 runs from the conserved cysteine through the conserved F or W. A D gene is named only where the DNA matches it firmly. Clone size is shown for a subset of rows, as once, few, many or a class of expanded clone.

d_gene: NA
j_gene: TRBJ2-1
abundance: NA
v_gene: TRBV2
CDR3nt: TGTGCCAGCAGCCCGTCCTTCGGCGGCAGCTCCTACAATGAGCAGTTCTTC
CDR3aa: CASSPSFGGSSYNEQFF

d_gene: TRBD1
j_gene: TRBJ1-5
abundance: NA
v_gene: TRBV28
CDR3nt: TGTGCCAGCACCCAAAGGGGGCCCGATCAGCCCCAGCATTTT
CDR3aa: CASTQRGPDQPQHF

d_gene: NA
j_gene: TRBJ1-3
abundance: few
v_gene: TRBV28
CDR3nt: TGTGCCAGCAGTTTCCGGCCAGGCTCTGGAAACACCATATATTTT
CDR3aa: CASSFRPGSGNTIYF

d_gene: NA
j_gene: TRBJ1-2
abundance: few
v_gene: TRBV6-5
CDR3nt: TGTGCCAGCACCCCAGACATGAAAGGGGGCTATGGCTACACCTTC
CDR3aa: CASTPDMKGGYGYTF

d_gene: TRBD1
j_gene: TRBJ1-2
abundance: few
v_gene: TRBV28
CDR3nt: TGTGCCAGCAGTTTATCCGGGACAGGGTATGGCTACACCTTC
CDR3aa: CASSLSGTGYGYTF

d_gene: NA
j_gene: TRBJ2-3
abundance: NA
v_gene: TRBV5-1
CDR3nt: TGCGCCAGCAGCCACGGTTCGGACTTCACAGATACGCAGTATTTT
CDR3aa: CASSHGSDFTDTQYF

d_gene: TRBD2
j_gene: TRBJ2-3
abundance: NA
v_gene: TRBV7-2
CDR3nt: TGTGCCAGCAGCTTAGATTCTAGCGGCAACACAGATACGCAGTATTTT
CDR3aa: CASSLDSSGNTDTQYF

d_gene: NA
j_gene: TRBJ2-5
abundance: few
v_gene: TRBV19
CDR3nt: TGTGCCAGTAGTGGTCGGGAGGAGACCCAGTACTTC
CDR3aa: CASSGREETQYF

d_gene: TRBD1
j_gene: TRBJ2-2
abundance: few
v_gene: TRBV12-5
CDR3nt: TGTGCTAGTGGTTTGGTACAGGGGAGCACCGGGGAGCTGTTTTTT
CDR3aa: CASGLVQGSTGELFF

d_gene: NA
j_gene: TRBJ1-2
abundance: few
v_gene: TRBV14
CDR3nt: TGTGCCAGCAGCCCCTCGGGGGTACACTATGGCTACACCTTC
CDR3aa: CASSPSGVHYGYTF

d_gene: TRBD2
j_gene: TRBJ2-7
abundance: NA
v_gene: TRBV5-1
CDR3nt: TGCGCCAGCAGCTTGACTAGCGGGAACTACGAGCAGTACTTC
CDR3aa: CASSLTSGNYEQYF

d_gene: NA
j_gene: TRBJ1-3
abundance: few
v_gene: TRBV5-4
CDR3nt: TGTGCCAGCAGTCCCAACGGGGGAGCAGGAGACACCATATATTTT
CDR3aa: CASSPNGGAGDTIYF

d_gene: NA
j_gene: TRBJ2-7
abundance: NA
v_gene: TRBV30
CDR3nt: TGTGCCTGCTCCCTCGGCTACGAGCAGTACTTC
CDR3aa: CACSLGYEQYF

d_gene: TRBD2
j_gene: TRBJ2-7
abundance: NA
v_gene: TRBV5-1
CDR3nt: TGCGCCAGCAGCGCATTCGCCCAACTAGCGGGGCAGTCATACGAGCAGTACTTC
CDR3aa: CASSAFAQLAGQSYEQYF